These 9 T cell receptor beta chains share one sample of origin, sequenced in a study of T cell repertoires in cytomegalovirus infection. TCRdb independently ran MiXCR on the reads; one entry per CDR3 protein. The sample contains 200,000 to 300,000 distinct CDR3 sequences, 12% to 15% of which appear only once. The sequenced material came from PBMCs. Source of these receptors: a human donor in good health (CMV status not recorded). Some clones in this sample may be carry-over from other donors' samples.

This clonotype has only a few counts. This CDR3 is CASSILERAAGELFF. The CDR3 region has the DNA TGTGCCAGTAGTATATTAGAACGCGCGGCCGGGGAGCTGTTTTTT. The rearrangement uses TRBV19 and TRBJ2-2; no definite D call. The germline V gene has CDR1 LNHDA and CDR2 SQIVND (reference sequence). This CDR3 comprises 15 residues. V was clipped by 2 bases and J by 6 bases, with 13 bases between them.

A few counts support this clonotype. V is TRBV20-1 and J is TRBJ1-2; D call uncertain. The CDR3 totals 11 residues. Germline V CDR1 and CDR2: DFQATT, SNEGSKA (reference sequence). With 4 bases removed from V and 2 bases from J, the gap between germline ends came to 5 bases. The CDR3 loop is CSATINYGYTF. CDR3 sequence (DNA): TGCAGTGCTACCATCAACTATGGCTACACCTTC.

The rearrangement links TRBV24-1 to TRBJ2-3, with D unresolved. This CDR3 is built from 15 residues. Trimming left V 5 bases short and J 1 base short, with 12 bases between. Germline V CDR1 and CDR2: KGHDR, SFDVKD. CDR3 loop: CATSAALVRTDTQYF. The CDR3 DNA reads TGTGCCACCAGTGCCGCTCTTGTTCGCACAGATACGCAGTATTTT.

This clonotype was observed a handful of times. The chain employs TRBV11-1 and TRBJ2-7; possibly TRBD2 for D (5 bases). Germline V gene data show CDR1 as SGHAT and CDR2 as FQDESV (reference sequence). The CDR3 loop spans 13 amino acids. Trimming pared 5 bases from V and 2 bases from J, leaving 10 bases between. CDR3 nucleotides: TGTGCCAGCAGCACCCACGGGGCCTACGAGCAGTACTTC. It codes for CASSTHGAYEQYF.

This clonotype turned up a few times. This rearrangement joins TRBV10-2 to TRBJ2-5, with D possibly TRBD1 on 7 matching bases. The CDR3 has 13 amino acids. The V gene lost 8 bases and the J gene lost 4 bases, with 14 bases spanning the gap. Germline CDR1 is WSHSY and CDR2 is SAAADI. The CDR3: CASHRQGGETQYF. The DNA of the CDR3 is TGCGCCAGCCATCGACAGGGAGGAGAGACCCAGTACTTC.

This clonotype was recorded only once. Possible read error: a much larger clone is one base away. The rearrangement uses TRBV12-3 or TRBV12-4 and TRBJ2-5; D is unresolved. This CDR3 is built from 13 residues. DNA for the CDR3: TGTGCCAGCAGCTTAACTGTTCGAGAGTCCCAGTACTTC. This sequence encodes CASSLTVRESQYF.

This clonotype was detected a few times. The rearrangement joins TRBV6-2 or TRBV6-3 to TRBJ2-2; D perhaps matches TRBD2 (6 bases). Germline loops: CDR1 MNHEY, CDR2 SVGEGT. CDR3 length: 14 residues. V was trimmed by 8 bases and J by 6 bases, leaving 16 bases between them. The CDR3 region has the DNA TGTGCCAGCCGGGACGCGGGAAATGCCGGGGAGCTGTTTTTT. Protein sequence: CASRDAGNAGELFF.

This clonotype was seen ten or more times. The V and J genes are TRBV28 and TRBJ1-1; 7 bases align to TRBD1. This CDR3 region has 14 residues. Germline CDR1 and CDR2: MDHEN and SYDVKM. Unmatched junction bases numbered 5, after V lost 6 bases and J lost 1 base. The CDR3 DNA reads TGTGCCAGCAGCTTCAGGGGGGCGAACACTGAAGCTTTCTTT. This codes for CASSFRGANTEAFF.

This clonotype came up many times. V gene TRBV7-2 combines with J gene TRBJ1-6; D may be TRBD1 (5 bases). The CDR3 is 14 residues long. CDR1 SGHTA and CDR2 FQGNSA come from the germline V gene. Trimming took off 5 bases at V and 5 bases at J, with 10 bases between the two ends. Written as DNA, the CDR3 is TGTGCCAGCAGCCCCCGGGGGGATAATTCACCCCTCCACTTT. The encoded protein is CASSPRGDNSPLHF.